These 23 T cell receptor beta chains share one sample of origin, sequenced in a study of cytomegalovirus exposure and HLA in healthy donors. Vbeta (60) and Jbeta (13) primers were used in the PCR. TCRdb keeps only in-frame clones here, not all; method: immunoSEQ multiplex PCR. The table includes 150,000 or so clones, approximately 80% detected once. The material sequenced was PBMCs. These receptors all stem from a man aged 25 to 40 in good health and CMV-seropositive.

The V call is TRBV29-1, the J call TRBJ2-2, with D unresolved. The germline V gene has CDR1 SQVTM and CDR2 ANQGSEA. The CDR3 loop spans 13 amino acids. V lost 5 bases to trimming and J lost 1 base, with 8 bases between them. DNA of the CDR3: TGCAGCGTTTCTCCAGAGAACACCGGGGAGCTGTTTTTT. Translation gives CSVSPENTGELFF.

This sequence joins TRBV19 and TRBJ1-4; a possible D gene is TRBD1 (5 bases). The CDR3 runs to 14 residues. V was shortened by 1 base and J by 5 bases, with 8 bases between the two germline ends. Germline V gene lookup returns CDR1 LNHDA and CDR2 SQIVND (reference sequence). Written as DNA, the CDR3 is TGTGCCAGTAGTATAGTCGGGGGAAATGAAAAACTGTTTTTT. This codes for CASSIVGGNEKLFF.

The chain is built from TRBV19 and TRBJ1-2, with a tentative D call TRBD1 (5 bases). Trimming stripped 1 base from V and 8 bases from J, with 20 bases between. The V gene's germline CDR1 is LNHDA and CDR2 SQIVND (reference sequence). This CDR3 is built from 16 residues. In nucleotides, the CDR3 is TGTGCCAGTAGTATAGCCCCGTCGCTGGCCCAGGGCGGCTACACCTTC. Protein sequence: CASSIAPSLAQGGYTF. The full variable domain, rest sourced from reference TRBV19 and TRBJ1-2, is DGGITQSPKYLFRKEGQNVTLSCEQNLNHDAMYWYRQDPGQGLRLIYYSQIVNDFQKGDIAEGYSVSREKKESFPLTVTSAQKNPTAFYLCASSIAPSLAQGGYTFGSGTRLTVV.

The rearrangement uses TRBV19 and TRBJ1-4; tentative D call: TRBD1 (5 bases). Trimming cost V 7 bases and J 8 bases, with 17 bases left between them. There are 14 residues in the CDR3. CDR1 and CDR2 (germline): LNHDA, SQIVND (reference sequence). The CDR3 region is CASTSGGVYEKLFF. The DNA for the CDR3 is TGTGCCAGTACTTCCGGGGGGGTTTACGAAAAACTGTTTTTT.

The rearrangement links TRBV5-5 to TRBJ2-7, with D maybe TRBD1 (6 bases). Germline loops: CDR1 SGHKS, CDR2 YYEKEE (reference sequence). CDR3 length: 14 residues. V lost 5 bases, J lost 1 base, and 13 bases lay in between. The CDR3 bases are TGTGCCAGCAGTTCCGGGACACGTTCCTACGAGCAGTACTTC. The encoded protein is CASSSGTRSYEQYF.

The J gene is TRBJ2-5, the V gene TRBV5-1, with 8 bases that match TRBD1. The J call may be wrong; the DNA end is better matched by TRBJ2-7. CDR1 and CDR2 (germline): SGHRS, YFSETQ. The CDR3 is 18 residues long. The CDR3 sequence is CASSLHTPGQVRRYEQYF. CDR3 nucleotide sequence: TGCGCCAGCAGCTTACACACCCCGGGACAGGTGAGGCGTTACGAGCAGTACTTC.

V usage is TRBV6-6 and J usage is TRBJ1-4, with D unclear. The V gene's germline CDR1 is MNHNY and CDR2 SVGAGI (reference sequence). The CDR3 extends over 11 amino acids. The ends were cut back, 6 bases at V and 5 bases at J, with 4 bases in the middle. The CDR3 here is CASRANEKLFF. DNA for the CDR3: TGTGCCAGCAGAGCCAATGAAAAACTGTTTTTT.

The V gene is TRBV10-1, the J gene TRBJ2-5; 8 bases are shared with TRBD1. Germline trimming cut 5 bases from V and 5 bases from J; bases unmatched to any gene: 13. This CDR3 has 16 amino acids. Germline CDR1 reads WNHNN; CDR2 reads SYGVQD (reference sequence). In nucleotides, the CDR3 is TGCGCCAGCAGTCCCAACACAGGGGGGAGGATGGAGACCCAGTACTTC. Its translation is CASSPNTGGRMETQYF.

The rearrangement joins TRBV2 to TRBJ1-5, with unresolved D. From germline, CDR1 is SNHLY and CDR2 FYNNEI. The CDR3 has 13 amino acids. V lost 2 bases and J 4 bases, leaving 6 bases between the germline ends. The DNA for the CDR3 is TGTGCCAGCAGTGAATCAGTTAATCAGCCCCAGCATTTT. It is translated as CASSESVNQPQHF.

This clone occurred a few times. The V and J genes are TRBV4-2 and TRBJ1-4, with a weak D call TRBD1 (6 bases). Per the germline V gene, CDR1 is LGHNA and CDR2 is YNFKEQ. The CDR3 extends over 17 amino acids. Trimming took off 0 bases at V and 4 bases at J, with 15 bases between the two ends. CDR3 nucleotide sequence: TGTGCCAGCAGCCAAGACCCATTCGGACAGAATAATGAAAAACTGTTTTTT. Translated: CASSQDPFGQNNEKLFF.

This chain connects TRBV6-6 to TRBJ2-5, with D perhaps matching TRBD2 (5 bases). This CDR3 contains 12 residues. The germline V gene encodes CDR1 MNHNY and CDR2 SVGAGI (reference sequence). V dropped 8 bases and J dropped 5 bases, with 12 bases sitting between them. The CDR3 sequence is CASSSGYETQYF. CDR3 sequence (DNA): TGTGCCAGCTCCTCGGGGTATGAGACCCAGTACTTC.

The rearrangement links TRBV7-9 to TRBJ2-3; 7 bases map to TRBD2. Per the germline V gene, CDR1 is SEHNR and CDR2 is FQNEAQ (reference sequence). With 8 bases clipped from V and 5 bases from J, the junction kept 10 bases outside the gene matches. The CDR3 extends over 14 amino acids. The CDR3 nucleotides are TGTGCCAGCTGGGAAGCGGGACGACGAGATACGCAGTATTTT. It is translated as CASWEAGRRDTQYF.

This clone was detected once. The chain employs TRBV4-1 and TRBJ1-4; 7 nucleotides match TRBD1. V was clipped by 2 bases and J by 4 bases; unmatched bases: 7. This CDR3 is built from 16 residues. Germline V gene sequence: CDR1 MGHRA, CDR2 YSYEKL. The chain's CDR3 is CASSQSGQYRNEKLFF. As DNA, the CDR3 is TGCGCCAGCAGCCAATCGGGACAGTATCGTAATGAAAAACTGTTTTTT.

This clone was observed a few times. V and J are TRBV7-3 and TRBJ2-3, with D maybe TRBD1 (5 bases). The length of the CDR3 is 13 residues. Germline V gene sequence: CDR1 SGHTA, CDR2 FQGTGA. V was clipped by 3 bases and J by 3 bases, with 7 bases between them. In DNA, the CDR3 is TGTGCCAGCAGCTTGTCAGGGACAGATACGCAGTATTTT. Protein sequence: CASSLSGTDTQYF.

This sequence joins TRBV9 and TRBJ2-5; 10 bases fit TRBD2. The CDR3 length is 18 residues. The J segment lost 3 bases and the V segment lost 0 bases, leaving 11 bases of the junction unmatched. CDR1 and CDR2 from the germline V gene are SGDLS and YYNGEE. CDR3 loop: CASSVADGGLATEETQYF. The CDR3 region has the DNA TGTGCCAGCAGCGTAGCGGACGGGGGACTAGCGACGGAAGAGACCCAGTACTTC.

This clone was seen a single time. The chain couples TRBV9 to TRBJ2-2; 7 bases line up with TRBD2. The CDR3 covers 16 residues. Germline assignment: CDR1 SGDLS and CDR2 YYNGEE. With 5 bases clipped from V and 4 bases from J, the junction kept 11 bases outside the gene matches. In DNA form, the CDR3 reads TGTGCCAGCAGTGAGATGGCGGGAGTGGTCACCGGGGAGCTGTTTTTT. Translated, it gives CASSEMAGVVTGELFF.

The chain recombines TRBV2 with TRBJ1-2, with D tentatively TRBD1 (5 bases). The CDR3 runs 15 residues. Germline V gene sequence: CDR1 SNHLY, CDR2 FYNNEI. The V gene lost 1 base and the J gene lost 6 bases, with 15 bases spanning the gap. Written as DNA, the CDR3 is TGTGCCAGCAGTGAAGACTGGGGCCTCCACCATGGCTACACCTTC. Residues: CASSEDWGLHHGYTF. The full variable domain, in which reference TRBV2 and TRBJ1-2 provide the parts outside the CDR3, is EPEVTQTPSHQVTQMGQEVILRCVPISNHLYFYWYRQILGQKVEFLVSFYNNEISEKSEIFDDQFSVERPDGSNFTLKIRSTKLEDSAMYFCASSEDWGLHHGYTFGSGTRLTVV.

The V and J genes are TRBV29-1 and TRBJ1-3, with D possibly TRBD1 on 5 matching bases. The V end lost 7 bases, the J end lost 0 bases, and 16 bases lay between the germline ends. This CDR3 is built from 15 residues. Germline V gene sequence: CDR1 SQVTM, CDR2 ANQGSEA. The CDR3 nucleotides are TGCAGCGCCCGAGGAGGGACCAACTCTGGAAACACCATATATTTT. Translation: CSARGGTNSGNTIYF.

This chain connects TRBV9 to TRBJ2-1; tentatively, D is TRBD2 (6 bases). CDR3 length equals 15 residues. The V and J ends lost 2 bases and 2 bases respectively, with 11 bases between them. CDR1 is SGDLS, CDR2 YYNGEE, per germline. CDR3 sequence (DNA): TGTGCCAGCAGCGTTCGGCGGGACCCCTACAATGAGCAGTTCTTC. Translating gives CASSVRRDPYNEQFF.

This clone was seen a single time. The rearrangement uses TRBV23-1 and TRBJ1-4, with D maybe TRBD1 (5 bases). TRBV23-1 is identified as an open reading frame with a role that is uncertain. V lost 0 bases and J lost 2, with 19 bases in between. The CDR3 is 19 amino acids. In DNA, the CDR3 is TGCGCCAGCAGTCAATCAGGGTGTGAACAGGCTCCCACTAATGAAAAACTGTTTTTT. The encoded protein is CASSQSGCEQAPTNEKLFF.

This clone was detected only a few times. The DNA for the CDR3 is TGTGCCACTGGAACGGGACAGGGGGCCTACGAGCAGTACTTC. The encoded protein is CATGTGQGAYEQYF. This chain joins TRBV10-3 and TRBJ2-7; 11 bases are a match to TRBD1. The CDR3 covers 14 residues. Germline CDR1 and CDR2: ENHRY and SYGVKD. Losses at the gene ends were 10 bases for V and 2 bases for J; bases not matched to a gene: 7.

The chain uses TRBV11-2 and TRBJ2-5, with D perhaps TRBD1 (6 bases). The CDR3 contains 17 residues. Trimming removed 5 bases from V and 0 bases from J, with 19 bases in between. The germline CDR1 and CDR2 sequences are SGHAT and FQNNGV. Here the CDR3 reads CASSLTIHRVNQETQYF. CDR3 DNA: TGTGCCAGCAGCCTTACCATTCACAGGGTTAACCAAGAGACCCAGTACTTC.

The V call is TRBV12-5, the J call TRBJ1-1; D unclear. Trimming cost V 0 bases and J 3 bases, with 32 bases left between them. The CDR3 has 22 amino acids. Germline CDR1 is LGHNT and CDR2 is FRNRAP. CDR3 nucleotide sequence: TGTGCTAGTGGTTTGGTACTGTTTCGGGCGGCCTGGAACCCTTCGCGGGACACTGAAGCTTTCTTT. It is translated as CASGLVLFRAAWNPSRDTEAFF.